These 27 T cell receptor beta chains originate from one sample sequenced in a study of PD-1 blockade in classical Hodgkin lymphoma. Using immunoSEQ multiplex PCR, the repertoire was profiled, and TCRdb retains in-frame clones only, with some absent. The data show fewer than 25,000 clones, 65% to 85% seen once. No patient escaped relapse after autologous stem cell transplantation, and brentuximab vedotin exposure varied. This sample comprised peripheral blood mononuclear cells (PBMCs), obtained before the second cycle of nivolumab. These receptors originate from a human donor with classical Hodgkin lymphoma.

For the CDR3, the DNA is TGTGCCAGCAGCTTAGGCCCCCCTCTAGCGGGGGGCATAGAGACCCAGTACTTC. Translating gives CASSLGPPLAGGIETQYF. This chain connects TRBV13 to TRBJ2-5, with 11 bases aligning to TRBD2. V trimming: 0 bases; J trimming: 4 bases; junction bases outside the gene matches: 10. The germline V gene has CDR1 PRHDT and CDR2 FYEKMQ (reference sequence). There are 18 residues in the CDR3. Using reference TRBV13 and TRBJ2-5 for the parts outside the CDR3, the full variable domain is AAGVIQSPRHLIKEKRETATLKCYPIPRHDTVYWYQQGPGQDPQFLISFYEKMQSDKGSIPDRFSAQQFSDYHSELNMSSLELGDSALYFCASSLGPPLAGGIETQYFGPGTRLLVL.

The CDR3 DNA is TGTGCCAGCAGCTTGGGGACCAACTATGGCTACACCTTC. Translating gives CASSLGTNYGYTF. The chain joins TRBV5-4 to TRBJ1-2, with unresolved D. Per the germline V gene, CDR1 is SGHNT and CDR2 is YYREEE (reference sequence). This CDR3 region has 13 residues. V was pared by 0 bases and J by 2 bases, with 5 bases between.

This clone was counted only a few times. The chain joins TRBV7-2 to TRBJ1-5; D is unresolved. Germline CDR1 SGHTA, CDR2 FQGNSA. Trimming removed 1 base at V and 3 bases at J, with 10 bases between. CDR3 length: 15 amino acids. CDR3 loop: CASSLVGLYNQPQHF. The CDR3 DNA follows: TGTGCCAGCAGCTTAGTAGGGTTGTACAATCAGCCCCAGCATTTT.

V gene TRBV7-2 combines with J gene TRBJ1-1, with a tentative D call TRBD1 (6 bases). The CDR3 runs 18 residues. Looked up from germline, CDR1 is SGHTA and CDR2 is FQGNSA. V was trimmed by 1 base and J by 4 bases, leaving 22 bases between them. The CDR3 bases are TGTGCCAGCAGCTTAGTGGCCGGGGGCTTAATTGGATCCACTGAAGCTTTCTTT. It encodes CASSLVAGGLIGSTEAFF.

As DNA, the CDR3 is TGTGCCAGCAGTTTATCGTTGCAGGGGGCGTTCAATGAGCAGTTCTTC. Translating it yields CASSLSLQGAFNEQFF. V and J are TRBV27 and TRBJ2-1, with 8 bases fitting TRBD1. CDR3 length equals 16 residues. After removal of 0 bases from V and 6 bases from J, the junction contained 7 bases not matched to a gene. CDR1 and CDR2 (germline): MNHEY, SMNVEV (reference sequence).

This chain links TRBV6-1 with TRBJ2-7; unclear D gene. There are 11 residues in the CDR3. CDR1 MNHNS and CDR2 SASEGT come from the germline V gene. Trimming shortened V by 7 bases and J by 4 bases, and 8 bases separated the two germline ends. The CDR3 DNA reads TGTGCCAGCAAGGTTATGTACGAGCAGTACTTC. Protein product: CASKVMYEQYF.

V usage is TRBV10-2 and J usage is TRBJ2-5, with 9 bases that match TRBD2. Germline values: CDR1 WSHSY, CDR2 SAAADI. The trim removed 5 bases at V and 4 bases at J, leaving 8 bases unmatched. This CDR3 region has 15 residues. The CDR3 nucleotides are TGCGCCAGCAGTTTAAGGCGGGGGGGCGGAGAGACCCAGTACTTC. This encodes CASSLRRGGGETQYF.

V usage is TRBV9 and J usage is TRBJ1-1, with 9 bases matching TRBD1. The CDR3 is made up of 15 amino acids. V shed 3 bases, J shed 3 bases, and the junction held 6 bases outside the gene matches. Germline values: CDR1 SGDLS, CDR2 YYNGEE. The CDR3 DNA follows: TGTGCCAGCAGCGAGGGGACAGGGTGGGACACTGAAGCTTTCTTT. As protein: CASSEGTGWDTEAFF.

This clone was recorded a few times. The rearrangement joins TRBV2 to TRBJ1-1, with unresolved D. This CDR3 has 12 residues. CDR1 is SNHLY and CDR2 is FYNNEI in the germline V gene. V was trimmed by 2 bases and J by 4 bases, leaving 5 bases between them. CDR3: CASSEFGTEAFF. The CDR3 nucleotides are TGTGCCAGCAGTGAATTTGGCACTGAAGCTTTCTTT.

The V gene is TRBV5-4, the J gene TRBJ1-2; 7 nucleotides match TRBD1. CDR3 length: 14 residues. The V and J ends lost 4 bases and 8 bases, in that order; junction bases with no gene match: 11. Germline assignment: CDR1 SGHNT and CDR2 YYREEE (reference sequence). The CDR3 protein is CASSLGDSMWGYTF. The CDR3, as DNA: TGTGCCAGCAGCCTGGGGGACAGTATGTGGGGCTACACCTTC.

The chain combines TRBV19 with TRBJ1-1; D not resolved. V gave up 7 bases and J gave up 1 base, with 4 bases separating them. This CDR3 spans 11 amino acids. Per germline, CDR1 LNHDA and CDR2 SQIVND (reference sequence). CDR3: CASTENTEAFF. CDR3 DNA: TGTGCCAGTACAGAGAACACTGAAGCTTTCTTT. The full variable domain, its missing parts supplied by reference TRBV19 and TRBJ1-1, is DGGITQSPKYLFRKEGQNVTLSCEQNLNHDAMYWYRQDPGQGLRLIYYSQIVNDFQKGDIAEGYSVSREKKESFPLTVTSAQKNPTAFYLCASTENTEAFFGQGTRLTVV.

Here the CDR3 reads CASSLTGPNNIQYF. The CDR3 nucleotides read TGTGCCAGCAGCTTAACGGGACCAAACAACATTCAGTACTTC. The chain is built from TRBV7-2 and TRBJ2-4; D tentatively fits TRBD1 or TRBD2 (5 bases each). CDR3 length: 14 residues. Germline CDR1 SGHTA, CDR2 FQGNSA. V lost 2 bases and J 7 bases, leaving 12 bases between the germline ends.

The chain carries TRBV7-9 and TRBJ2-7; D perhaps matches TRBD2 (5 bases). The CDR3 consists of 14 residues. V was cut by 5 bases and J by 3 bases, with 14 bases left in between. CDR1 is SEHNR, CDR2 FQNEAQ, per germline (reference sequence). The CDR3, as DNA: TGTGCCAGCAGCCCGGAGGCAACGAGCTACGAGCAGTACTTC. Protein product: CASSPEATSYEQYF.

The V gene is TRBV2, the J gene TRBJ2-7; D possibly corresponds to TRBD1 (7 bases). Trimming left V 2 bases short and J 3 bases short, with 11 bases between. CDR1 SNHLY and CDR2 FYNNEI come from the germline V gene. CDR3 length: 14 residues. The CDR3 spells CASSEQGGIYEQYF. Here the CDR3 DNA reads TGTGCCAGCAGTGAACAGGGGGGAATCTACGAGCAGTACTTC.

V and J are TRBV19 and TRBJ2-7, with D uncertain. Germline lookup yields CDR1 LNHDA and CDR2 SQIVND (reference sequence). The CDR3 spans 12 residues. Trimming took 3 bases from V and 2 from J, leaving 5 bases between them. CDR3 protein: CASSMGPYEQYF. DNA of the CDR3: TGTGCCAGTAGTATGGGCCCCTACGAGCAGTACTTC.

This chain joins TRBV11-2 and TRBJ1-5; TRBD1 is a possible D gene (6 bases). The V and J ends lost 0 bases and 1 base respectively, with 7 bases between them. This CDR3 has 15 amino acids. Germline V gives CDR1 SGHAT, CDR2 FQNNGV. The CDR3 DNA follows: TGTGCCAGCAGCTTAGAAGGACAGAGCAATCAGCCCCAGCATTTT. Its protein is CASSLEGQSNQPQHF.

For the CDR3, the DNA is TGTGCCAGCAGCCGAGTCGGGGTAGCGGGGGGGCTTGGGGCAGATACGCAGTATTTT. Protein sequence: CASSRVGVAGGLGADTQYF. The chain joins TRBV7-2 to TRBJ2-3; 11 positions match TRBD2. The CDR3 runs 19 residues. V dropped 5 bases and J dropped 4; count of bases not matched to a gene: 17. Germline V gene sequence: CDR1 SGHTA, CDR2 FQGNSA.

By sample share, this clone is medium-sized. Written as DNA, the CDR3 is TGTGCCAGCAGCTTGGAGGCAGGGGTCGAGCAGTACTTC. Protein product: CASSLEAGVEQYF. V usage is TRBV5-4 and J usage is TRBJ2-7, with D possibly being TRBD1 (6 bases). CDR3 length equals 13 residues. Germline loops: CDR1 SGHNT, CDR2 YYREEE (reference sequence). The V gene lost 0 bases and the J gene lost 6 bases, with 10 bases spanning the gap.

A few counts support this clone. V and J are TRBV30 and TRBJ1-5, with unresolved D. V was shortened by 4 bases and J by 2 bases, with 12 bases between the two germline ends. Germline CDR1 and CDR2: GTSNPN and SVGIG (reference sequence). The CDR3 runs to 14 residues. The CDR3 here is CAWTQRDRNQPQHF. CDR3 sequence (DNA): TGTGCCTGGACCCAGCGGGATCGCAATCAGCCCCAGCATTTT.

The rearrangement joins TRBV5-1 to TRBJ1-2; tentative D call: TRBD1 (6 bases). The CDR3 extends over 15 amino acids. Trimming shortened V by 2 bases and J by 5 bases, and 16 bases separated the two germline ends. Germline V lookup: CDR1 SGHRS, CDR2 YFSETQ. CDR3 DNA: TGCGCCAGCAGCTTAGGACAGAATACCTTTTATGGCTACACCTTC. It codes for CASSLGQNTFYGYTF.

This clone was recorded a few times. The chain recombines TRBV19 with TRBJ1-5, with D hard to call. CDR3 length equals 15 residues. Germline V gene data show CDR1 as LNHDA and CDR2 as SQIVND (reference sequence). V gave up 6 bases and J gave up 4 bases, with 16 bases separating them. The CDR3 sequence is CASSPAGRSNQPQHF. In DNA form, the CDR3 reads TGTGCCAGTAGCCCTGCGGGGAGATCAAATCAGCCCCAGCATTTT.

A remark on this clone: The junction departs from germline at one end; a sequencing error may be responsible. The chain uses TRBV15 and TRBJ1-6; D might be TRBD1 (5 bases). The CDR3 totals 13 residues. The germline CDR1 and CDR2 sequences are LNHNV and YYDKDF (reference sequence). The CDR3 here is CATSRDRIGDLLF. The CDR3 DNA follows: TGTGCCACCAGCAGAGATCGAATAGGGGACTTACTTTTC.

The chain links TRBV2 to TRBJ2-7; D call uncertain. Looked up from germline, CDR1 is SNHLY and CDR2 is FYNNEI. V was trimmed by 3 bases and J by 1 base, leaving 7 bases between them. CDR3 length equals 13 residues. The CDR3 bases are TGTGCCAGCAGTGACTCGCTATCCTACGAGCAGTACTTC. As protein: CASSDSLSYEQYF.

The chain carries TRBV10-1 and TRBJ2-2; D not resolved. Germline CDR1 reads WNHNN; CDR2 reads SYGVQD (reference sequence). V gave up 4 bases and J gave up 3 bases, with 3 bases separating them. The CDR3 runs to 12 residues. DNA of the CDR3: TGCGCCAGCAGTGCCTACACCGGGGAGCTGTTTTTT. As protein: CASSAYTGELFF.

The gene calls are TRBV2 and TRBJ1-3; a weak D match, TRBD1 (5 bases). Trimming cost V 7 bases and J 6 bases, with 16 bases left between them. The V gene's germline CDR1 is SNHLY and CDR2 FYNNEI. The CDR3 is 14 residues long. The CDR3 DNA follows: TGTGCCAGCAAGGGGTTGATCGCTGAAAACACCATATATTTT. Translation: CASKGLIAENTIYF.

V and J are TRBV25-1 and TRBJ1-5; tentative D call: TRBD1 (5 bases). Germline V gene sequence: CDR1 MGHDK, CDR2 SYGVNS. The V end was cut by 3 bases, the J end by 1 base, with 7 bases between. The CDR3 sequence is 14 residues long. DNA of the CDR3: TGTGCCAGCAGTGAGACAGTGAGCAATCAGCCCCAGCATTTT. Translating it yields CASSETVSNQPQHF.

The CDR3 nucleotides are TGTGCCAGCAGTGAGGGACAGGTTTCCTACAATGAGCAGTTCTTC. It specifies CASSEGQVSYNEQFF. This rearrangement joins TRBV2 to TRBJ2-1; TRBD1 matches 8 bases. Per germline, CDR1 SNHLY and CDR2 FYNNEI. Germline trimming cut 3 bases from V and 1 base from J; bases unmatched to any gene: 2. The CDR3 is 15 amino acids.